The 19 T cell receptor beta chains below all came from one sample that was sequenced in a study of blood T cells in healthy people across ages. For the second PCR, which ran for about 6 to 11 cycles, a sample-barcoded 5' primer and a J-beta primer mix were used. TCRdb fed the 5' RACE reads into MiXCR, producing one record per CDR3 protein. The sample consists of approximately 780,000 distinct CDR3 sequences, roughly 25% of them appearing once. The same sample was also studied in work on T cells of mothers and their children.

The material sequenced was blood. Source of these receptors: a boy younger than 18 in good health.

In this sample, this clonotype turned up a few times. V and J are TRBV2 and TRBJ2-1, with unresolved D. Germline values: CDR1 SNHLY, CDR2 FYNNEI. Trimming pared 3 bases from V and 0 bases from J, leaving 6 bases between. There are 14 residues in the CDR3. For the CDR3, the DNA is TGTGCCAGCAGTGACAGAAGCTCCTACAATGAGCAGTTCTTC. It translates to CASSDRSSYNEQFF. Full variable domain (rest looked up from reference TRBV2 and TRBJ2-1): EPEVTQTPSHQVTQMGQEVILRCVPISNHLYFYWYRQILGQKVEFLVSFYNNEISEKSEIFDDQFSVERPDGSNFTLKIRSTKLEDSAMYFCASSDRSSYNEQFFGPGTRLTVL.

This clonotype was detected only a few times. The chain employs TRBV20-1 and TRBJ2-7, with D possibly TRBD2 on 6 matching bases. The germline V gene encodes CDR1 DFQATT and CDR2 SNEGSKA (reference sequence). V was pared by 6 bases and J by 2 bases, with 14 bases between. CDR3 size: 13 residues. The CDR3 loop is CSATRDSPYEQYF. DNA of the CDR3: TGCAGTGCCACTCGGGACTCTCCCTACGAGCAGTACTTC.

This clonotype was counted a few times. The CDR3 sequence: CSATNRLSGQAFF. In DNA form, the CDR3 reads TGCAGCGCTACTAACAGGCTCTCGGGTCAAGCTTTCTTT. The chain couples TRBV29-1 to TRBJ1-1, with D maybe TRBD1 (5 bases). CDR1 is SQVTM, CDR2 ANQGSEA, per germline. V was pared by 7 bases and J by 9 bases, with 21 bases between. The CDR3 runs to 13 residues.

The chain recombines TRBV13 with TRBJ2-7; D call uncertain. The J call is doubtful: the DNA matches TRBJ2-1 better. CDR3 size: 16 residues. Germline CDR1 and CDR2: PRHDT and FYEKMQ (reference sequence). CDR3 nucleotide sequence: TGTGCCAGCAGCTTAGGGCTGCCCCTGAATTACAATGAGCAGTTCTTC. Translating gives CASSLGLPLNYNEQFF.

The chain recombines TRBV2 with TRBJ2-1; 9 bases line up with TRBD1. Gene TRBJ2-5 matches the end of the DNA better, so the J call may be wrong. The CDR3 length is 14 residues. Germline CDR1 reads SNHLY; CDR2 reads FYNNEI. The DNA of the CDR3 is TGTGCCAGCAGGCTGGACAGGGGCCCAGAGACCCAGTACTTC. Amino acids: CASRLDRGPETQYF.

This clonotype was recorded a few times. V usage is TRBV9 and J usage is TRBJ2-2; D remains unclear. The CDR3 is 14 amino acids. Germline-derived CDR1 and CDR2 are SGDLS and YYNGEE. Trimming took 0 bases from V and 5 from J, leaving 8 bases between them. The CDR3 DNA is TGTGCCAGCAGCGTAGCACAAGAAACCGGGGAGCTGTTTTTT. Translating gives CASSVAQETGELFF.

J is TRBJ1-2 and V is TRBV5-1; possible D gene TRBD1, 6 bases. The CDR3 spans 14 residues. The V gene lost 6 bases and the J gene lost 2 bases, with 14 bases spanning the gap. Germline V CDR1 and CDR2: SGHRS, YFSETQ. CDR3 nucleotide sequence: TGCGCCAGCACTGAAGGGGGATCAAACTATGGCTACACCTTC. Its translation is CASTEGGSNYGYTF.

This clonotype occurred a few times. The chain recombines TRBV15 with TRBJ1-2; D might be TRBD1 (6 bases). The CDR3 is made up of 15 amino acids. Trimming pared 3 bases from V and 6 bases from J, leaving 17 bases between. In germline, CDR1 is LNHNV, CDR2 YYDKDF (reference sequence). CDR3 sequence (DNA): TGTGCCACCAGCAGGGAGGAAACAGGGTTTAATGGCTACACCTTC. This codes for CATSREETGFNGYTF.

The rearrangement joins TRBV19 to TRBJ1-5; possible D gene TRBD1, 6 bases. CDR1 LNHDA and CDR2 SQIVND come from the germline V gene (reference sequence). Trimming cost V 1 base and J 2 bases, with 9 bases left between them. The CDR3 has 15 amino acids. CDR3 protein: CASSIGTAGNQPQHF. The CDR3 nucleotides read TGTGCCAGTAGTATAGGGACAGCAGGCAATCAGCCCCAGCATTTT. The whole variable domain, filled in from reference TRBV19 and TRBJ1-5, reads DGGITQSPKYLFRKEGQNVTLSCEQNLNHDAMYWYRQDPGQGLRLIYYSQIVNDFQKGDIAEGYSVSREKKESFPLTVTSAQKNPTAFYLCASSIGTAGNQPQHFGDGTRLSIL.

This clonotype came up a few times. This chain joins TRBV3-1 and TRBJ2-6; 7 nucleotides line up with TRBD1. V was pared by 4 bases and J by 0 bases, with 6 bases of the junction left unmatched. CDR1 is LGHDT and CDR2 is YNNKEL in the germline V gene (reference sequence). This CDR3 is 17 amino acids long. CDR3 coding DNA: TGTGCCAGCAGCCGTTGGGACAGCCGCTCTGGGGCCAACGTCCTGACTTTC. This encodes CASSRWDSRSGANVLTF.

This chain uses TRBV14 with TRBJ1-2, with 7 bases aligning to TRBD1. Germline V gives CDR1 SGHDN, CDR2 FVKESK. CDR3 size: 12 residues. J lost 11 bases, V lost 4 bases, and 7 bases had no gene match. CDR3 protein: CASSRRDRRYTF. CDR3 nucleotide sequence: TGTGCCAGCAGCCGCAGGGACAGACGGTACACCTTC.

CDR3 loop: CASSVATGLQYEQYF. CDR3 DNA sequence: TGTGCCAGCAGCGTAGCGACGGGACTCCAATACGAGCAGTACTTC. This chain uses TRBV9 with TRBJ2-1; D perhaps matches TRBD2 (6 bases). The end of the DNA aligns better with TRBJ2-7, so the J call may be wrong. Germline V gives CDR1 SGDLS, CDR2 YYNGEE. This CDR3 region has 15 residues.

V gene TRBV7-2 combines with J gene TRBJ1-2; D gene unclear. The CDR3 length is 13 residues. Per germline, CDR1 SGHTA and CDR2 FQGNSA. The ends were cut back, 4 bases at V and 4 bases at J, with 10 bases in the middle. The CDR3 bases are TGTGCCAGCAGCTCTAGTGATAGCTATGGCTACACCTTC. It codes for CASSSSDSYGYTF. The full variable domain, with the rest looked up from reference TRBV7-2 and TRBJ1-2, is GAGVSQSPSNKVTEKGKDVELRCDPISGHTALYWYRQSLGQGLEFLIYFQGNSAPDKSGLPSDRFSAERTGGSVSTLTIQRTQQEDSAVYLCASSSSDSYGYTFGSGTRLTVV.

The gene calls are TRBV3-1 and TRBJ2-2, with 10 bases that match TRBD2. The CDR3 totals 17 residues. Germline V CDR1 and CDR2: LGHDT, YNNKEL (reference sequence). Trimming cost V 2 bases and J 1 base; bases outside gene matches: 4. CDR3: CASSQRRLAGNTGELFF. In nucleotides, the CDR3 is TGTGCCAGCAGCCAAAGGCGACTAGCGGGGAACACCGGGGAGCTGTTTTTT.

The V and J genes are TRBV10-3 and TRBJ2-5; D is possibly TRBD1 (6 bases). The last part of the DNA fits TRBJ2-7 better; the J call may be wrong. The CDR3 extends over 13 amino acids. Germline V gene lookup returns CDR1 ENHRY and CDR2 SYGVKD. CDR3 region: CAIRQGNYYEQYF. The CDR3, as DNA: TGTGCCATCAGACAGGGTAACTACTACGAGCAGTACTTC.

This chain uses TRBV4-1 with TRBJ2-2, with 11 bases identical to TRBD2. Germline CDR1 is MGHRA and CDR2 is YSYEKL. This CDR3 contains 15 residues. V was pared by 4 bases and J by 6 bases, with 4 bases of the junction left unmatched. CDR3 DNA sequence: TGCGCCAGCAGCCTAGGACTAGCGGGTTCCGGGGAGCTGTTTTTT. Protein: CASSLGLAGSGELFF.

This clonotype came up a few times. The V call is TRBV25-1, the J call TRBJ2-1, with D possibly being TRBD1 or TRBD2 (6 bases each). Germline V lookup: CDR1 MGHDK, CDR2 SYGVNS. The V gene lost 6 bases and the J gene lost 2 bases, with 8 bases spanning the gap. The CDR3 contains 13 residues. CDR3 bases: TGTGCCAGCAGGAGGGGGGCCTACAATGAGCAGTTCTTC. The encoded protein is CASRRGAYNEQFF.

This clonotype was found a few times. The V gene is TRBV7-9, the J gene TRBJ2-4, with a tentative D call TRBD2 (6 bases). Deletions cut 6 bases from V and 9 bases from J, with 18 bases between. The CDR3 totals 14 residues. Germline V CDR1 and CDR2: SEHNR, FQNEAQ (reference sequence). Here the CDR3 DNA reads TGTGCCAGCAGTCCAAGCTATAGGGAGGCCATTCAGTACTTC. This codes for CASSPSYREAIQYF.

J is TRBJ2-7 and V is TRBV20-1, with D tentatively TRBD1 or TRBD2 (5 bases each). Deletions cut 7 bases from V and 5 bases from J, with 12 bases between. The CDR3 has 11 residues. Germline loops: CDR1 DFQATT, CDR2 SNEGSKA (reference sequence). The CDR3 loop is CSGGYSDEQYF. The CDR3 nucleotides are TGCAGTGGGGGGTATAGCGACGAGCAGTACTTC.